Sequencing of this T cell receptor beta chain was carried out in a study of T cell responses to AZD1222 COVID-19 vaccine. The V gene lost 4 bases and the J gene lost 4 bases, with 26 bases spanning the gap. CDR3 length: 19 amino acids. Germline CDR1 is SGHDT and CDR2 is YYEEEE. A single count supports this clone. Using immunoSEQ multiplex PCR, the repertoire was profiled, and TCRdb retains in-frame clones only, with some absent. The table lists 100,000 to 130,000 clones, approximately 90% of them singletons. The material was peripheral blood, obtained 28 days after the second AZD1222 dose. The receptor comes from an adult who received the AZD1222 COVID-19 vaccine. The chain recombines TRBV5-6 with TRBJ2-2, with D perhaps matching TRBD2 (6 bases). CDR3 residues: CASSKWGSGHGGSTGELFF. CDR3 DNA sequence: TGTGCCAGCAGCAAATGGGGGAGCGGGCATGGTGGGAGCACCGGGGAGCTGTTTTTT.